This T cell receptor beta chain was retrieved from a study of Graves' ophthalmopathy and Graves' hyperthyroidism. TCR beta CDR3 amplification used RNA transcripts. The authors performed first-round RT-PCR with HTBI primers and then a second-round multiplex PCR. From the multiplex PCR reads, TCRdb called clonotypes with MiXCR, one entry per CDR3 protein. The sample has over 200,000 distinct CDR3 sequences, just under 30% seen once; the top ten hold approximately 9%. From germline, CDR1 is ENHRY and CDR2 SYGVKD. J lost 0 bases, V lost 8 bases, and 4 bases had no gene match. The CDR3 contains 14 residues.

This rearrangement joins TRBV10-3 to TRBJ1-3; 7 bases map to TRBD1. The sequence derives from a man aged 45-65 years with Graves' ophthalmopathy. Material for sequencing was peripheral blood. CDR3 loop: CAISGTDSGNTIYF. The CDR3 nucleotides are TGTGCCATCTCCGGGACAGACTCTGGAAACACCATATATTTT.